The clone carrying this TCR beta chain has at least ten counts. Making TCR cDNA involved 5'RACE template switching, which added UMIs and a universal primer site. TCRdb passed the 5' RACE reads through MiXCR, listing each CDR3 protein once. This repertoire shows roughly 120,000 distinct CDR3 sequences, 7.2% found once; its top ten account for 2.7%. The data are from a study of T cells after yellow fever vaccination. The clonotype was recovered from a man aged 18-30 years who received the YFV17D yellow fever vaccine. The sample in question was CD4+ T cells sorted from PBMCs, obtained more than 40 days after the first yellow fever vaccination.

CDR3 bases: TGTGCCAGCAGCCTCGGACAGGCGCCGAATGAAAAACTGTTTTTT. Amino acids: CASSLGQAPNEKLFF. The V and J genes are TRBV7-2 and TRBJ1-4; 7 nucleotides align to TRBD1. The germline gives CDR1 SGHTA, CDR2 FQGNSA. The CDR3 totals 15 residues. Losses at the gene ends were 5 bases for V and 5 bases for J; bases not matched to a gene: 8.